The rows below give T cell receptor beta chains drawn from one sample of a study of prognosis after radiotherapy for stage I lung cancer. TCRdb re-called the multiplex PCR reads with MiXCR, one entry per CDR3 protein. This sample has around 30,000 distinct CDR3 sequences, with roughly 31% found just once. Specimen: PBMCs, collected before or after stereotactic body radiation therapy (not recorded which). The receptors originated from a donor over 45 with non-small cell lung cancer. Both conserved end residues are part of each CDR3. D genes are given only for firm matches. Expanded clones get a size class; other rows say once, few or many, or leave the size out.

V: TRBV12-3/TRBV12-4; J: TRBJ2-3; D: TRBD1; size: once; CDR3: CASHLKGAAGTDTQYF; DNA: TGTGCCAGCCACCTAAAGGGGGCTGCCGGAACAGATACGCAGTATTTT
V: TRBV5-1; J: TRBJ2-3; D: NA; size: NA; CDR3: CASSSSSWGADTQCF; DNA: TGCGCCAGCAGTTCGAGTAGCTGGGGCGCAGATACGCAGTGTTTT
V: TRBV6-4; J: TRBJ2-7; D: NA; size: NA; CDR3: CASRPYTGIYEQYF; DNA: TGTGCCAGCAGACCCTATACAGGGATCTACGAGCAGTACTTC
V: TRBV27; J: TRBJ2-2; D: NA; size: many; CDR3: CASGAGSTGELFF; DNA: TGTGCCAGCGGGGCCGGATCGACCGGGGAGCTGTTTTTT
V: TRBV10-3; J: TRBJ1-5; D: NA; size: few; CDR3: CAVGGGQDQPQHF; DNA: TGTGCCGTGGGGGGGGGCCAAGATCAGCCCCAGCATTTT
V: TRBV7-2; J: TRBJ2-7; D: TRBD2; size: many; CDR3: CASSLDPGGLPYEQYF; DNA: TGTGCCAGCAGCTTAGACCCGGGAGGCCTTCCCTACGAGCAGTACTTC
V: TRBV27; J: TRBJ2-5; D: NA; size: many; CDR3: CATWGRDKQETQYF; DNA: TGTGCCACGTGGGGGCGGGACAAACAAGAGACCCAGTACTTC
V: TRBV4-2; J: TRBJ1-5; D: NA; size: many; CDR3: CASSQAGGSEQPQHF; DNA: TGTGCCAGCAGCCAAGCGGGGGGCTCTGAACAGCCCCAGCATTTT
V: TRBV29-1; J: TRBJ1-2; D: TRBD1; size: many; CDR3: CSIGTGDYGYTF; DNA: TGCAGCATTGGAACAGGGGACTATGGCTACACCTTC
V: TRBV11-1; J: TRBJ2-7; D: NA; size: many; CDR3: CASSLVRGYSYEQYF; DNA: TGTGCCAGCAGCTTAGTACGGGGGTACTCCTACGAGCAGTACTTC
V: TRBV7-2; J: TRBJ1-2; D: NA; size: NA; CDR3: CASRSTGPGYTF; DNA: TGTGCCAGCAGATCAACTGGTCCTGGCTACACCTTC
V: TRBV4-1; J: TRBJ1-6; D: NA; size: many; CDR3: CASSQARTTNSPLHF; DNA: TGCGCCAGCAGCCAAGCCAGGACGACAAATTCACCCCTCCACTTT
V: TRBV4-1; J: TRBJ1-3; D: NA; size: many; CDR3: CASSQSGTGFVGNTIYF; DNA: TGCGCCAGCAGCCAATCCGGAACAGGGTTTGTTGGAAACACCATATATTTT
V: TRBV6-2/TRBV6-3; J: TRBJ1-5; D: NA; size: many; CDR3: CASSPRSSNQPQHF; DNA: TGTGCCAGCAGTCCCAGGAGTAGCAATCAGCCCCAGCATTTT
V: TRBV28; J: TRBJ1-2; D: NA; size: many; CDR3: CASSLRGNYGYTF; DNA: TGTGCCAGCAGTTTAAGGGGAAACTATGGCTACACCTTC
V: TRBV20-1; J: TRBJ2-1; D: TRBD1; size: many; CDR3: CSAKSGGQGVYNEQFF; DNA: TGCAGTGCTAAATCAGGTGGACAGGGGGTCTACAATGAGCAGTTCTTC
V: TRBV20-1; J: TRBJ2-7; D: NA; size: many; CDR3: CSAPNPGDHEQYF; DNA: TGCAGTGCCCCCAATCCCGGGGACCACGAGCAGTACTTC
V: TRBV5-5; J: TRBJ1-1; D: NA; size: many; CDR3: CASSYSPTGTTEAFF; DNA: TGTGCCAGCAGCTACTCACCCACAGGGACCACTGAAGCTTTCTTT
V: TRBV6-1; J: TRBJ2-3; D: NA; size: many; CDR3: CASSDPGASTDTQYF; DNA: TGTGCCAGCAGTGATCCGGGGGCTAGCACAGATACGCAGTATTTT
V: TRBV7-8; J: TRBJ2-1; D: NA; size: NA; CDR3: CASSLLSLGGRPNEQFF; DNA: TGTGCCAGCAGCTTATTGAGTCTAGGGGGGAGGCCCAATGAGCAGTTCTTC
V: TRBV19; J: TRBJ2-5; D: NA; size: NA; CDR3: CASSNRVFEGWETQYF; DNA: TGTGCCAGTAGTAACCGGGTTTTTGAGGGTTGGGAGACCCAGTACTTC
V: TRBV11-3; J: TRBJ1-6; D: NA; size: medium-sized; CDR3: CASSLSGSSSPLHF; DNA: TGTGCCAGCAGCTTATCGGGCTCTTCTTCACCCCTCCACTTT
V: TRBV10-3; J: TRBJ2-1; D: TRBD2; size: many; CDR3: CAISEGLGAYNEQFF; DNA: TGTGCCATCAGTGAAGGACTAGGGGCCTACAATGAGCAGTTCTTC
V: TRBV5-1; J: TRBJ1-4; D: TRBD1; size: many; CDR3: CASRGQQGATNEKLFF; DNA: TGCGCCAGCAGAGGCCAGCAGGGGGCGACTAATGAAAAACTGTTTTTT
V: TRBV9; J: TRBJ2-6; D: TRBD1; size: many; CDR3: CASSVGKGQGALAGANVLTF; DNA: TGTGCCAGCAGCGTAGGCAAGGGACAGGGGGCTTTGGCTGGGGCCAACGTCCTGACTTTC
V: TRBV15; J: TRBJ2-6; D: NA; size: once; CDR3: CATSSSQNGVSGANVLTF; DNA: TGTGCCACCAGCAGCTCCCAAAATGGGGTTTCTGGGGCCAACGTCCTGACTTTC
V: TRBV7-9; J: TRBJ2-1; D: NA; size: many; CDR3: CASSSSGNYNEQFF; DNA: TGTGCCAGCAGCTCCAGCGGAAACTACAATGAGCAGTTCTTC
V: TRBV19; J: TRBJ2-5; D: TRBD2; size: many; CDR3: CASSIISGGTQETQYF; DNA: TGTGCCAGTAGTATAATTAGCGGGGGGACCCAAGAGACCCAGTACTTC
V: TRBV6-2/TRBV6-3; J: TRBJ1-1; D: NA; size: NA; CDR3: CASSYSHPFAEAFF; DNA: TGTGCCAGCAGTTACTCCCACCCCTTCGCTGAAGCTTTCTTT
V: TRBV27; J: TRBJ2-3; D: NA; size: many; CDR3: CASSFRQTDTQYF; DNA: TGTGCCAGCAGCTTCCGGCAGACCGATACGCAGTATTTT
V: TRBV7-8; J: TRBJ1-6; D: NA; size: many; CDR3: CASSMGRVSSYNSPLHF; DNA: TGTGCCAGCAGCATGGGACGGGTCAGCTCCTATAATTCACCCCTCCACTTT
V: TRBV10-3; J: TRBJ2-2; D: NA; size: many; CDR3: CAISERMTYGGELFF; DNA: TGTGCCATCAGTGAACGGATGACCTACGGCGGGGAGCTGTTTTTT
V: TRBV10-2; J: TRBJ2-7; D: NA; size: many; CDR3: CASSTGQVQYF; DNA: TGCGCCAGCAGTACGGGCCAAGTGCAGTACTTC
V: TRBV2; J: TRBJ2-1; D: TRBD2; size: many; CDR3: CASRTGTSGGAVEQFF; DNA: TGTGCCAGCAGGACCGGGACTAGCGGGGGGGCTGTTGAGCAGTTCTTC
V: TRBV2; J: TRBJ2-2; D: NA; size: many; CDR3: CASSVLNTGELFF; DNA: TGTGCCAGCAGTGTATTAAACACCGGGGAGCTGTTTTTT
V: TRBV10-2; J: TRBJ2-1; D: NA; size: once; CDR3: CASKISGRRPEQFF; DNA: TGCGCCAGCAAAATTAGCGGAAGACGACCTGAGCAGTTCTTC
V: TRBV30; J: TRBJ1-6; D: NA; size: many; CDR3: CAWSVGEGNNSPLHF; DNA: TGTGCCTGGAGTGTAGGTGAAGGAAATAATTCACCCCTCCACTTT
V: TRBV5-1; J: TRBJ2-5; D: NA; size: many; CDR3: CASSLDTGETQYF; DNA: TGCGCCAGCAGCTTGGATACGGGGGAGACCCAGTACTTC
V: TRBV27; J: TRBJ2-5; D: TRBD2; size: many; CDR3: CASSRQAGEETQYF; DNA: TGTGCCAGCAGCCGCCAAGCGGGAGAAGAGACCCAGTACTTC
V: TRBV19; J: TRBJ2-2; D: NA; size: many; CDR3: CASKWRQNTGELFF; DNA: TGTGCCAGTAAATGGCGACAGAACACCGGGGAGCTGTTTTTT
V: TRBV30; J: TRBJ2-7; D: TRBD2; size: many; CDR3: CAWSVTSGIHEQYF; DNA: TGTGCCTGGAGTGTAACCAGCGGGATCCACGAGCAGTACTTC
V: TRBV5-4; J: TRBJ1-2; D: TRBD1; size: many; CDR3: CASSSGQADGYTF; DNA: TGTGCCAGCAGTTCGGGACAGGCAGATGGCTACACCTTC
V: TRBV7-9; J: TRBJ2-2; D: TRBD2; size: many; CDR3: CASSLGTSAVGELFF; DNA: TGTGCCAGCAGCTTAGGGACTAGCGCGGTCGGGGAGCTGTTTTTT
V: TRBV20-1; J: TRBJ1-2; D: NA; size: many; CDR3: CSARVRQEANYGYTF; DNA: TGCAGTGCTAGAGTTAGACAGGAAGCTAACTATGGCTACACCTTC
V: TRBV20-1; J: TRBJ1-6; D: TRBD1; size: many; CDR3: CSLRDGTVNSPLHF; DNA: TGCAGTCTTAGGGACGGGACAGTGAATTCACCCCTCCACTTT
V: TRBV6-5; J: TRBJ2-7; D: TRBD2; size: many; CDR3: CASSYGLAGVYEQYF; DNA: TGTGCCAGCAGTTACGGACTAGCGGGAGTCTACGAGCAGTACTTC
V: TRBV28; J: TRBJ2-1; D: TRBD1; size: many; CDR3: CASRKQGANEQFF; DNA: TGTGCCAGCAGGAAGCAGGGGGCGAATGAGCAGTTCTTC
V: TRBV20-1; J: TRBJ2-1; D: TRBD2; size: NA; CDR3: CSARGLLAGDVDEQFF; DNA: TGCAGTGCTAGGGGGCTACTCGCGGGAGATGTAGATGAGCAGTTCTTC
V: TRBV19; J: TRBJ2-7; D: NA; size: many; CDR3: CASSIAESYEQYF; DNA: TGTGCCAGTAGTATAGCGGAGTCCTACGAGCAGTACTTC
V: TRBV7-8; J: TRBJ2-7; D: NA; size: medium-sized; CDR3: CASSFGGFGYEQYF; DNA: TGTGCCAGCAGCTTCGGAGGTTTTGGGTACGAGCAGTACTTC
V: TRBV28; J: TRBJ2-5; D: NA; size: NA; CDR3: CASVGDVGETQYF; DNA: TGTGCCAGCGTGGGGGATGTAGGAGAGACCCAGTACTTC
V: TRBV28; J: TRBJ2-7; D: TRBD2; size: many; CDR3: CASRSGGASYEQYF; DNA: TGTGCCAGCAGATCGGGGGGTGCCTCCTACGAGCAGTACTTC
V: TRBV6-2/TRBV6-3; J: TRBJ2-5; D: TRBD1; size: once; CDR3: CVSIDRDRFFTENQYF; DNA: TGTGTCAGCATCGACCGGGACAGGTTCTTTACAGAGAACCAGTACTTC
V: TRBV9; J: TRBJ1-5; D: NA; size: many; CDR3: CASSVGQGGDQPQHF; DNA: TGTGCCAGCAGCGTAGGTCAGGGAGGGGATCAGCCCCAGCATTTT
V: TRBV5-1; J: TRBJ2-2; D: TRBD2; size: many; CDR3: CASSLAGRGGNTGELFF; DNA: TGCGCCAGCAGCTTGGCCGGGCGGGGGGGCAACACCGGGGAGCTGTTTTTT